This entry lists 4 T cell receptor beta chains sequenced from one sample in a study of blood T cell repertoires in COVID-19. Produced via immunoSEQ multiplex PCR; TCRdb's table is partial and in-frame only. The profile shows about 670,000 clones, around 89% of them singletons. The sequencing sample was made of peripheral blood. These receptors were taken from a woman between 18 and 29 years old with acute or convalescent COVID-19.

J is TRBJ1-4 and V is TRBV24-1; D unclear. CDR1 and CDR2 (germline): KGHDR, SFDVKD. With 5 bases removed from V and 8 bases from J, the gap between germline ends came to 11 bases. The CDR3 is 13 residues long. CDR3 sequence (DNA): TGTGCCACCAGTGGTAGGCTCGGGGAAAAACTGTTTTTT. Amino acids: CATSGRLGEKLFF.

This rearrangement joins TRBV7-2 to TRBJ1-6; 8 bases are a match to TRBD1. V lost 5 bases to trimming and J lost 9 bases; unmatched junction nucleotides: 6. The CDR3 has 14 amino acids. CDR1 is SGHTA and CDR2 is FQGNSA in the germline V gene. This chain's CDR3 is CASSRQGALSPLHF. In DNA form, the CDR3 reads TGTGCCAGCAGCCGTCAGGGGGCCCTTTCACCCCTCCACTTT.

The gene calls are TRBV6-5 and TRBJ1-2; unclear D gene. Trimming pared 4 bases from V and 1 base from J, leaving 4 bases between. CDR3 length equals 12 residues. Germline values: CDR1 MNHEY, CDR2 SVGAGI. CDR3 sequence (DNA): TGTGCCAGCAGTTCGTTTAACTATGGCTACACCTTC. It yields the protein CASSSFNYGYTF.

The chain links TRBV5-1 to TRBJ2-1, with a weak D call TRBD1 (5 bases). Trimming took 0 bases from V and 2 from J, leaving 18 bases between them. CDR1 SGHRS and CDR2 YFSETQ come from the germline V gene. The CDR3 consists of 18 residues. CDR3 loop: CASSLGGSTRVPYNEQFF. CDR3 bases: TGCGCCAGCAGCTTGGGAGGTTCGACCAGGGTCCCCTACAATGAGCAGTTCTTC.